The text below deals with one TCR beta chain. What it binds is unknown. Most PBMC samples had about 520 ng input DNA in six replicates. Clones were read by immunoSEQ multiplex PCR, and TCRdb kept only the in-frame ones, dropping some. The sample holds around 67,000 clones, 70% to 90% seen once. These data are taken from a study of neoadjuvant anti-PD-1 for oral cavity cancer. Documented time point: after neoadjuvant nivolumab, at surgical resection. PBMCs were not maintained or expanded in culture before analysis. Overall study results and limits: Post-nivolumab, blood T cell clonality was significantly elevated in non-responders.

The CDR3 totals 16 residues. The sequence came from a person between 40 and 79 years old with oral cavity squamous cell carcinoma. V is TRBV21-1 and J is TRBJ2-7; the D segment call TRBD2 is taken from the table without a DNA check. TRBV21-1 is noted as a pseudogene. This specimen consisted of PBMCs, obtained after nivolumab (anti-PD-1) treatment. CDR3 sequence reads: CASSKAFGSRAYEQYF. The CDR3 nucleotides read TGTGCCAGCAGCAAAGCTTTCGGGTCCCGAGCCTACGAGCAGTACTTC.